Listed below are T cell receptor beta chains from one sample, sequenced in a study of T cells in Graves' hyperthyroidism and ophthalmopathy. TCRdb independently ran MiXCR on the multiplex PCR reads; one entry per CDR3 protein. The sample has hundreds of thousands of distinct CDR3 sequences; about a sixth are singletons. The source material was blood. These TCRs come from a woman in her thirties or forties with Graves' ophthalmopathy. Both conserved end residues are part of each CDR3. The D gene is left open where the match is weak. Part of the rows lack a size; the others show once, few, many or a class for expanded clones.

j_call clone_size v_call d_call cdr3_nt cdr3_aa
TRBJ2-5 many TRBV2 - TGTGCCAGCAGTTTTGGCGGAACCCCGAGGCGGGAGACCCAGTACTTC CASSFGGTPRRETQYF
TRBJ2-7 many TRBV20-1 - TGCAGTGCTAGTGACAATTCCTACGAGCAGTACTTC CSASDNSYEQYF
TRBJ2-5 few TRBV20-1 - TGCAGTGCACGGGACCCCAAACAACCGGAGGTCGGGACCCAGTACTTC CSARDPKQPEVGTQYF
TRBJ2-3 many TRBV20-1 TRBD2 TGCAGTGCTCTTCCACTAGCGGGGGGGAGAGATACGCAGTATTTT CSALPLAGGRDTQYF
TRBJ1-5 few TRBV7-8 - TGTGCCAGCAGCCTCCAGGACGATTATAGCAATCAGCCCCAGCATTTT CASSLQDDYSNQPQHF
TRBJ1-1 - TRBV5-1 TRBD1 TGCGCCAGCAGCTCTGACAGGGGAACCAGTGCTACAGGGACGCGGTCTGAAGCTTTCTTT CASSSDRGTSATGTRSEAFF
TRBJ2-7 - TRBV3-1 - TGTGCCAGCAGCCAAGAATGGAAGAAATACGAGCAGTACTTC CASSQEWKKYEQYF
TRBJ2-1 few TRBV28 - TGTGCCAGCAGCGGGGCTCCCGAGCAGTTCTTC CASSGAPEQFF
TRBJ1-5 few TRBV19 - TGTGCCAGTAGTATAGGCGGCAGGGTCACTCAGCCCCAGCATTTT CASSIGGRVTQPQHF
TRBJ1-5 few TRBV30 - TGTGCCTGGAGCGAGAAAACAGGACATCAGCCCCAGCATTTT CAWSEKTGHQPQHF
TRBJ1-1 many TRBV18 - TGTGCCAGCTCACCATCATCGAAGGACACTGAAGCTTTCTTT CASSPSSKDTEAFF